The clone carrying this T cell receptor (beta chain) was recorded a few times. The entry originates in a study of cytomegalovirus exposure and HLA in healthy donors. Primers: 60 Vbeta forward and 13 Jbeta reverse. Sequencing used immunoSEQ multiplex PCR; TCRdb keeps in-frame clones, though not all of them. This sample has roughly 100,000 clones, with around four fifths found just once. CDR3 length: 14 amino acids. Germline CDR1 is SQVTM and CDR2 is ANQGSEA. V gave up 6 bases and J gave up 2 bases, with 16 bases separating them. This receptor was obtained from a woman aged 40-49 years in good health and CMV-seropositive. Sample: PBMCs. The V gene is TRBV29-1, the J gene TRBJ2-5; TRBD2 might be the D (5 bases). The CDR3 nucleotides are TGCAGCGTCCTAGCCCCTACAGATCAAGAGACCCAGTACTTC. Its protein product is CSVLAPTDQETQYF.